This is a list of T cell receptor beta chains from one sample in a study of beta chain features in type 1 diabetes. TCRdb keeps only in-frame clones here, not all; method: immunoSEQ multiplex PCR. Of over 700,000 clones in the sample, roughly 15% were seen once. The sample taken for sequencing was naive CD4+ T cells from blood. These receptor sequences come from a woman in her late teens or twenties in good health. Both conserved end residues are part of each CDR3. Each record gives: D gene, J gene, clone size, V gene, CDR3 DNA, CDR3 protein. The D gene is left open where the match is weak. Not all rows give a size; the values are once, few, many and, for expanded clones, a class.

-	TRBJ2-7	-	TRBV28	TGTGCCAGCAGTCTAAGGGACACCCGCTTCTACGAGCAGTACTTC	CASSLRDTRFYEQYF
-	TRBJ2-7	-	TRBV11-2	TGTGCCAGCAGCTTCGTTCCGACCTACGAGCAGTACTTC	CASSFVPTYEQYF
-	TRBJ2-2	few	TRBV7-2	TGTGCCAGCAGCTTAAGTAACACCGGGGAGCTGTTTTTT	CASSLSNTGELFF
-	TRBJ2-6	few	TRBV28	TGTGCCAGCAGTTTCCTGGTGGCTGGGGCCAACGTCCTGACTTTC	CASSFLVAGANVLTF
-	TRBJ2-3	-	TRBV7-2	TGTGCCAGCAGCTTTGGCTACTCCTTTTCGGCAGATACGCAGTATTTT	CASSFGYSFSADTQYF
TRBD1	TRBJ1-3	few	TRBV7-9	TGTGCCAGCAGTTACCTCCGGGACAGGGAAAACACCATATATTTT	CASSYLRDRENTIYF
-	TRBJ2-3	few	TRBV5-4	TGTGCCAGCAGCTCCCTACCCAAGGATACGCAGTATTTT	CASSSLPKDTQYF
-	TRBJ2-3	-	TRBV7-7	TGTGCTAGCAGCCCCCGCTTGTCCACAGATACGCAGTATTTT	CASSPRLSTDTQYF
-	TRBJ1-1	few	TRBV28	TGTGCCAGCAGTTTATTCCCCCGGGGGGAATGGAACACTGAAGCTTTCTTT	CASSLFPRGEWNTEAFF
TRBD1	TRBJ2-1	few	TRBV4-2	TGTGCCAGCAGCCCCCTCCCGAGACAGGGGGCTGGTGAGCAGTTCTTC	CASSPLPRQGAGEQFF
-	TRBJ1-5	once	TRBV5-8	TGTGCCAGCAGCTTGCGGCCGCCCGGGCCCCAGCATTTT	CASSLRPPGPQHF
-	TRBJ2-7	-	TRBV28	TGTGCCAGCAGTGGACCATTGGAGGGGGCAACCTACGAGCAGTACTTC	CASSGPLEGATYEQYF
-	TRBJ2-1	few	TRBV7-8	TGTGCCAGCAGCCCCAGAGGGGGACACAATGAGCAGTTCTTC	CASSPRGGHNEQFF
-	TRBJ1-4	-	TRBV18	TGTGCCAGCTCACCTCCGTCAACTAATGAAAAACTGTTTTTT	CASSPPSTNEKLFF
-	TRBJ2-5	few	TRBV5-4	TGTGCCAGCAGCTTGTCGGGATTGGAGACCCAGTACTTC	CASSLSGLETQYF
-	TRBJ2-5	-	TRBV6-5	TGTGCCAGCAGTTACTACTCCCAACCCTTGCTCCAGTACTTC	CASSYYSQPLLQYF
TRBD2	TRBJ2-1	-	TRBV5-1	TGCGCCAGCAGCTTACTAGCGGGGGGATACAATGAGCAGTTCTTC	CASSLLAGGYNEQFF
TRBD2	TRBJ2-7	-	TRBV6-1	TGTGCCAGCAGCTCGAGAGGGACTAGGTTCTACGAGCAGTACTTC	CASSSRGTRFYEQYF
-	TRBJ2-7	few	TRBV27	TGTGCCAGCACTATCTCCGGGCAGGGGAGTGACGAGCAGTACTTC	CASTISGQGSDEQYF
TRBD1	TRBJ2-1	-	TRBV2	TGTGCCAGCTCTGCCGGGACAGGGGGAGTGGATGAGCAGTTCTTC	CASSAGTGGVDEQFF
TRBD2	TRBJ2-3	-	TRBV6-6	TGTGCCAGCAGTCCGGGACTAAGCACAGATACGCAGTATTTT	CASSPGLSTDTQYF
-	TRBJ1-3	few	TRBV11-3	TGTGCCAGCGCATTTCCGCTCCCAGGGCCGGGGAGCTCTGGAAACACCATATATTTT	CASAFPLPGPGSSGNTIYF
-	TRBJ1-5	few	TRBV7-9	TGTGCCAGCAGCGACGATCATTTGGCCCAGCATTTT	CASSDDHLAQHF
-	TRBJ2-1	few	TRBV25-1	TGTGCCAGCAGTGATATCGCGTCAGGGGTAGATGAGCAGTTCTTC	CASSDIASGVDEQFF
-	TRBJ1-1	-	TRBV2	TGTGCCAGCAGTGGGCATAGAGGAGCTTTCTTT	CASSGHRGAFF
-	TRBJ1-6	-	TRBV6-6	TGTGCCAGCAGTCTCGGGGTTCGTGAATCACCCCTCCACTTT	CASSLGVRESPLHF
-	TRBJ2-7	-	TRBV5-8	TGTGCCAGCAGCTTGAGACACCAGGGTTCCTACGAGCAGTACTTC	CASSLRHQGSYEQYF
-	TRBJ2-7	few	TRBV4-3	TGCGCCAGCAGCCAAGATTGGGCAGGAACCTACGAGCAGTACTTC	CASSQDWAGTYEQYF